This T cell receptor beta chain stems from a study of cytomegalovirus exposure and HLA in healthy donors. Study conclusions and caveats: The authors listed 150 to 200 TCR beta chains as cytomegalovirus-associated. Reportedly, diagnosis of cytomegalovirus status by the classifier showed high specificity and sensitivity.

The V gene lost 4 bases and the J gene lost 3 bases, with 16 bases spanning the gap. Germline lookup yields CDR1 SGHDT and CDR2 YYEEEE. CDR3 size: 16 residues. Clones were sequenced by immunoSEQ multiplex PCR, and TCRdb holds only the in-frame ones, with some missing. The sample consists of roughly 150,000 clones, 65% to 90% of them appearing once. The donors were part of the validation cohort of 120 subjects. That cohort was separate from the first cohort, which comprised some 670 subjects. This clone came up once. Its antigen is not identified. The sample taken for sequencing was PBMCs. This chain links TRBV5-6 with TRBJ2-2; TRBD2 is a possible D gene (6 bases). The clonotype comes from a woman younger than 30 in good health and CMV-seronegative. The CDR3 reads CASSLNAGLDTGELFF. In nucleotides, the CDR3 is TGTGCCAGCAGCCTAAATGCGGGACTTGACACCGGGGAGCTGTTTTTT.